Sequencing of this T cell receptor beta chain was carried out in a study of siplizumab effects on memory and regulatory T cells (dated by TCRdb to about 2019). Notes on the research overall: The study examined how the anti-CD2 antibody siplizumab affects alloreactive T-cell subsets in allogeneic mixed lymphocyte reactions built from human PBMCs. The research as a whole found: About 80-97% of proliferating CD4+ or CD8+ clones could not be given a naive or memory phenotype. Among mappable alloreactive CD4+ clones, an average Treg-derived fraction of roughly 70% was observed with siplizumab, compared with around 28% in control reactions. Siplizumab significantly reduced the cumulative frequency of alloreactive sequences traceable to unstimulated CD4+ memory T cells. Greater diversity appeared to be present in unstimulated naive T cells than in memory T cells, and a substantial contribution to the alloresponse seemed to be made by naive cells. Whether proliferating Tregs from siplizumab cultures actually had suppressive function was not functionally confirmed. Because sequences at frequencies below about 10^-5 were poorly captured, only a minor fraction of alloreactive clones could be mapped back to unstimulated subsets.

TCRbeta CDR3 sequencing was performed on sorted unstimulated T cells and on proliferating T cells recovered from mixed lymphocyte reactions. Fresh whole blood from approximately ten HLA-typed healthy donors was used to isolate PBMCs. To map where alloreactive clones came from, unstimulated CD4+ regulatory T cells were FACS-sorted. For this clone: Its antigen is still unknown. Base qualities are not provided; no much larger clone lies one nucleotide away.

From cysteine to phenylalanine, the CDR3 is 16 amino acids long. The read is trimmed to its CDR3 DNA, 48 bases read in frame from base 1. The method was the immunoSEQ multiplex PCR assay. Each sample had around 100,000 TCR templates assayed by the deep sequencing platform. Genomic DNA extracted from sorted T cells was used for TCRbeta CDR3 sequencing. Per the authors' processing: Clonal analysis of TCRbeta CDR3 data was done in the R programming language. Unstimulated samples were compared with post-reaction CFSE-low samples to define alloreactive CD4+ and CD8+ clones. By matching sequences to the repertoires of sorted unstimulated Treg and non-Treg cells, each alloreactive CD4+ clone was assigned a regulatory or non-regulatory origin. This immuneACCESS table, as held by TCRdb, lists in-frame sequences with V and J called but not all clones. Of the missing ones, under half trace to an unresolved V gene in checked studies; the others have no known cause. The DNA gave D and trimming, while V, J and clone size come from that table. The sample records roughly 100,000 clones, about 93% of which are singletons. The ten largest clones capture 0.62% of the sample.

Here the chain combines TRBV21-1 and TRBJ2-3. TRBV21-1 is termed a pseudogene. Sequenced sample: Tregs sorted from blood. The sequence was collected from a human donor in good health. This receptor has the CDR3 CASSRPRDHSTDTQYF. The nucleotides are TGTGCCAGCAGCAGACCCCGGGACCACTCCACAGATACGCAGTATTTT.